This T cell receptor beta chain was recorded in a study of cytomegalovirus exposure and HLA in healthy donors. The CDR3 sequence is 16 residues long. Per the germline V gene, CDR1 is SGHTA and CDR2 is FQGNSA. Trimming left V 5 bases short and J 0 bases short, with 17 bases between. With 60 Vbeta and 13 Jbeta primers, the PCR was carried out. Clones were sequenced by immunoSEQ multiplex PCR, and TCRdb holds only the in-frame ones, with some missing. The data show 100,000 to 150,000 clones, with around four fifths seen just once and about 7.3% held by the top ten. This chain joins TRBV7-2 and TRBJ2-7; maybe TRBD1 (6 bases). Specimen: PBMCs. This receptor was identified in a male donor in good health and CMV-seronegative. CDR3 amino acids: CASSHSPGDTSYEQYF. As DNA, the CDR3 is TGTGCCAGCAGCCATTCTCCCGGGGACACCTCCTACGAGCAGTACTTC.